The clone carrying this TCR beta chain turned up a few times. Its antigen is not identified. This sample is part of a study of response to subunit inactivated influenza vaccine. TCRdb re-analysed the RT-PCR reads in MiXCR, keeping a single row per CDR3 protein. There are 500,000 to 600,000 distinct CDR3 sequences in the sample; 14% occur only once, and 11% lies in the top ten. Findings and limits, study-wide: Authors suggested few new T cells are recruited by each seasonal influenza vaccination.

CDR1 is DFQATT, CDR2 SNEGSKA, per germline (reference sequence). This CDR3 comprises 14 residues. V gave up 6 bases and J gave up 8 bases, with 22 bases separating them. The material sequenced was PBMCs from blood, taken roughly 12 days after vaccination. The chain carries TRBV20-1 and TRBJ1-1; possibly TRBD1 for D (5 bases). The sequence came from a man aged 50 to 59 who received an inactivated influenza vaccine. The CDR3 is CSAPRGQEHKEAFF. In DNA form, the CDR3 reads TGCAGTGCCCCCCGGGGCCAGGAACACAAAGAAGCTTTCTTT.